Shown below are 9 T cell receptor beta chains from a single sample sequenced in a study of blood T cell repertoires in COVID-19. Generated by immunoSEQ multiplex PCR, the TCRdb table keeps only in-frame clones and is missing some. Of approximately 400,000 clones in the sample, approximately 93% are singletons; the top ten hold around 0.86%. The sample comprised PBMCs or T cells enriched from blood (not recorded which). Receptor source: a woman aged 40-49 years who had been exposed to COVID-19.

This clone was seen a single time. This chain uses TRBV6-5 with TRBJ1-2; unclear D gene. Germline CDR1 and CDR2: MNHEY and SVGAGI. CDR3 length: 13 amino acids. Trimming removed 8 bases from V and 3 bases from J, with 13 bases in between. This CDR3 reads CASSLTEYYGYTF. In DNA form, the CDR3 reads TGTGCCAGCTCCCTTACAGAATACTATGGCTACACCTTC.

The rearrangement uses TRBV10-2 and TRBJ1-5, with TRBD1 matching over 10 bases. Unmatched junction bases numbered 28, after V lost 10 bases and J lost 10 bases. This CDR3 region has 19 residues. Germline V gene lookup returns CDR1 WSHSY and CDR2 SAAADI. The DNA of the CDR3 is TGCGCCAACACCTACAGGGAAACCGGGACAGGGGCCCCGGAAGGACCCCAGCATTTT. Its protein is CANTYRETGTGAPEGPQHF.

The chain is built from TRBV7-9 and TRBJ1-1, with a possible D match to TRBD1 (5 bases). The CDR3 totals 17 residues. Germline assignment: CDR1 SEHNR and CDR2 FQNEAQ (reference sequence). The germline V and J ends were trimmed by 5 bases and 6 bases, with 25 bases remaining between them. The CDR3 nucleotides read TGTGCCAGCAGCCTGCCGGGCAGGGTGGGTGGCAAGGCTGAAGCTTTCTTT. Translating gives CASSLPGRVGGKAEAFF. Based on the CDR3 plus reference TRBV7-9 and TRBJ1-1, the full variable domain is DTGVSQNPRHKITKRGQNVTFRCDPISEHNRLYWYRQTLGQGPEFLTYFQNEAQLEKSRLLSDRFSAERPKGSFSTLEIQRTEQGDSAMYLCASSLPGRVGGKAEAFFGQGTRLTVV.

The genes are TRBV4-1 and TRBJ1-4; D is ambiguous. Per germline, CDR1 MGHRA and CDR2 YSYEKL. V gave up 2 bases and J gave up 7 bases, with 8 bases separating them. This CDR3 comprises 13 residues. The CDR3 spells CASSQLGGEKLFF. In DNA, the CDR3 is TGCGCCAGCAGCCAACTAGGAGGTGAAAAACTGTTTTTT.

This chain joins TRBV18 and TRBJ2-1, with D possibly TRBD2 on 6 matching bases. Between the trimmed V and J ends, which lost 3 bases and 2 bases, there was a span of 14 bases. CDR3 length equals 16 residues. Germline CDR1 KGHSH, CDR2 LQKENI. The CDR3: CASSPPGTYPYNEQFF. CDR3 nucleotide sequence: TGTGCCAGCTCACCCCCCGGGACTTATCCCTACAATGAGCAGTTCTTC.

The chain employs TRBV5-1 and TRBJ1-1, with a possible D match to TRBD1 (6 bases). Germline lookup yields CDR1 SGHRS and CDR2 YFSETQ. The V end lost 4 bases, the J end lost 3 bases, and 19 bases lay between the germline ends. CDR3 length: 16 residues. This chain's CDR3 is CASSRLSGVGDTEAFF. The CDR3 DNA sequence: TGCGCCAGCAGCCGCTTGTCAGGGGTCGGGGACACTGAAGCTTTCTTT.

This CDR3 is CASSFTGTGDRLSYTF. DNA of the CDR3: TGTGCCAGCAGCTTTACCGGGACAGGGGATAGGTTGAGCTACACCTTC. The chain links TRBV5-6 to TRBJ1-2, with 10 positions matching TRBD1. The CDR3 contains 16 residues. The germline V gene has CDR1 SGHDT and CDR2 YYEEEE. The V segment lost 2 bases and the J segment 9 bases; nucleotides outside the gene matches: 13.

The V and J genes are TRBV18 and TRBJ1-5; TRBD1 matches at 10 bases. The CDR3 has 17 amino acids. CDR1 and CDR2 (germline): KGHSH, LQKENI. With 6 bases clipped from V and 6 bases from J, the junction kept 14 bases outside the gene matches. CDR3 protein: CASSYLPGTGAAQPQHF. The CDR3 region has the DNA TGTGCCAGCTCGTACCTTCCCGGGACAGGGGCGGCTCAGCCCCAGCATTTT.

V usage is TRBV27 and J usage is TRBJ2-7, with 7 positions matching TRBD2. This CDR3 is built from 14 residues. Unmatched junction bases numbered 6, after V lost 5 bases and J lost 2 bases. From germline, CDR1 is MNHEY and CDR2 SMNVEV (reference sequence). CDR3: CASSPGTTTYEQYF. CDR3 nucleotides: TGTGCCAGCAGTCCCGGGACTACCACCTACGAGCAGTACTTC.